This T cell receptor beta chain is drawn from a study of T-cell reconstitution after alpha-beta-depleted transplantation in children. This clonotype was counted only a few times. What it binds is unknown. Construction of the TCRbeta library involved unique molecular identifiers. MiXCR, run by TCRdb on the PCR reads, gives a single entry per CDR3 protein. The sample yields roughly 790,000 distinct CDR3 sequences, 16% seen once. Overall study findings and caveats: In patients about two months after transplant, alpha-beta T cells reportedly arose from several hundred expanded graft clones. A year had passed since transplant, and T-cell counts and diversity by then came mostly from newly produced T cells. Surviving recipient T cells and thymic progenitors underlay high day-60 TCRbeta diversity in some patients.

J lost 5 bases, V lost 0 bases, and 9 bases had no gene match. This CDR3 contains 16 residues. The germline gives CDR1 SGHRS, CDR2 YFSETQ. This chain connects TRBV5-1 to TRBJ2-7, with 9 nucleotides matching TRBD1. This receptor was identified in a male patient younger than 18 who had a stem cell transplant for acute lymphoblastic leukemia, so the T cells may come from the graft donor. Sequencing was performed on PBMCs, mostly from graft donor cells, taken 360 days after TCRalphabeta/CD19-depleted stem cell transplant. CDR3 region: CASSLAAGTGQNEQYF. CDR3 DNA sequence: TGCGCCAGCAGCTTGGCGGCCGGGACAGGGCAAAACGAGCAGTACTTC.